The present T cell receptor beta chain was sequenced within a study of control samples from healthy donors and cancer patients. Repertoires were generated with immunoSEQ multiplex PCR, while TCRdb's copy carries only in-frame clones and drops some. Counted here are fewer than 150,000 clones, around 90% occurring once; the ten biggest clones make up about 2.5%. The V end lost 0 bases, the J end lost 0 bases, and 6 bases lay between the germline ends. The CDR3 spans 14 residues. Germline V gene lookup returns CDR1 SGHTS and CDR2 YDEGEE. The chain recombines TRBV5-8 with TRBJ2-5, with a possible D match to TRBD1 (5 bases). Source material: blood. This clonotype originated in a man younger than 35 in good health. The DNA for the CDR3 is TGTGCCAGCAGCTTGGGACAGTACCAAGAGACCCAGTACTTC. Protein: CASSLGQYQETQYF.